One sample yielded the 8 T cell receptor beta chains listed below, sequenced in a study of blood T cell repertoires in COVID-19. TCRdb's table, derived via immunoSEQ multiplex PCR, lists solely in-frame clones and lacks some. The sample consists of about 520,000 clones, 70% to 90% of them appearing once. The sample taken for sequencing was peripheral blood. Receptor source: a human donor in a cohort sampled during active COVID-19.

The genes are TRBV5-1 and TRBJ2-7; TRBD2 agrees at 8 bases. The V gene's germline CDR1 is SGHRS and CDR2 YFSETQ. The V gene end was trimmed by 4 bases and the J gene end by 2 bases; junction bases not matched to a gene: 11. The CDR3 length is 16 residues. The CDR3 loop is CASSPRDTSGTYEQYF. In DNA, the CDR3 is TGCGCCAGCAGCCCCCGGGACACTAGCGGCACCTACGAGCAGTACTTC.

The chain couples TRBV5-1 to TRBJ2-5; TRBD1 agrees at 10 bases. Germline-derived CDR1 and CDR2 are SGHRS and YFSETQ. The length of the CDR3 is 14 residues. J was trimmed by 8 bases and V by 3 bases; bases with no gene match: 7. This CDR3 reads CASSYYGQGVTQYF. CDR3 DNA: TGCGCCAGCAGCTACTACGGACAGGGGGTAACCCAGTACTTC.

This clone came up once. This chain connects TRBV27 to TRBJ2-1; maybe TRBD2 (5 bases). V dropped 9 bases and J dropped 2 bases, with 26 bases sitting between them. Germline-derived CDR1 and CDR2 are MNHEY and SMNVEV (reference sequence). The CDR3 has 18 amino acids. CDR3 loop: CASPVYRSRGNPYNEQFF. CDR3 sequence (DNA): TGTGCCAGTCCAGTTTATAGATCCCGGGGAAATCCCTACAATGAGCAGTTCTTC.

The rearrangement joins TRBV7-2 to TRBJ1-6; 8 bases agree with TRBD1. Germline V gene sequence: CDR1 SGHTA, CDR2 FQGNSA. The CDR3 has 14 amino acids. V lost 5 bases and J lost 7; bases outside the gene matches: 4. CDR3 sequence reads: CASSVTGENSPLHF. CDR3 sequence (DNA): TGTGCCAGCAGCGTGACAGGGGAAAATTCACCCCTCCACTTT.

V is TRBV28 and J is TRBJ2-5; D gene unclear. Germline-derived CDR1 and CDR2 are MDHEN and SYDVKM. Between the trimmed V and J ends, which lost 8 bases and 5 bases, there was a span of 12 bases. The CDR3 consists of 12 residues. The CDR3 here is CASGTLRETQYF. CDR3 DNA sequence: TGTGCCAGCGGCACCCTGAGGGAGACCCAGTACTTC.

The V and J genes are TRBV5-4 and TRBJ2-7; tentative D call: TRBD1 (6 bases). V was cut by 3 bases and J by 0 bases, with 10 bases left in between. CDR3 size: 14 residues. Germline V gene data show CDR1 as SGHNT and CDR2 as YYREEE (reference sequence). CDR3: CASSSGQSSYEQYF. CDR3 DNA: TGTGCCAGCAGCTCAGGACAGAGCTCCTACGAGCAGTACTTC.

V gene TRBV18 combines with J gene TRBJ2-3; 9 nucleotides match TRBD1. The CDR3 spans 16 residues. J was trimmed by 2 bases and V by 4 bases; bases with no gene match: 7. Germline loops: CDR1 KGHSH, CDR2 LQKENI. The CDR3 DNA is TGTGCCAGCTCACTAGGACAGGGGATATTCACAGATACGCAGTATTTT. Protein sequence: CASSLGQGIFTDTQYF.

The V call is TRBV9, the J call TRBJ1-5; D is unclear. Germline loops: CDR1 SGDLS, CDR2 YYNGEE. This CDR3 is 14 amino acids long. Trimming took 5 bases from V and 2 from J, leaving 11 bases between them. For the CDR3, the DNA is TGTGCCAGCAGTCGGGGTATAGGCAATCAGCCCCAGCATTTT. Protein product: CASSRGIGNQPQHF. The whole variable domain, filled in from reference TRBV9 and TRBJ1-5, reads DSGVTQTPKHLITATGQRVTLRCSPRSGDLSVYWYQQSLDQGLQFLIQYYNGEERAKGNILERFSAQQFPDLHSELNLSSLELGDSALYFCASSRGIGNQPQHFGDGTRLSIL.